The next 5 T cell receptor beta chains were all read from a single sample in a study of CD8 T cells in Susac syndrome (dated by TCRdb to between 2018 and 2020). The library came from the immunoSEQ multiplex PCR assay. RNA was extracted using the RNeasy kit, and about 0.45 to 1 microgram was reverse transcribed with random hexamers. TCRdb redid the processing of the public reads, applying fastp at Q25 and MiXCR, and retained in-frame beta chains. CDR3 protein duplicates are merged, each entry listing the most common genes and DNA. The sample yields approximately 210,000 distinct CDR3 sequences; about 94% were counted once. The leading ten clones occupy about 0.14% of the sample. The specimen sequenced was CD4+ T cells from PBMCs. The source of these receptors is a human donor with Susac syndrome.

This clonotype has more than one count but fewer than ten. The V and J genes are TRBV5-6 and TRBJ1-2, with D hard to call. Trimming cost V 1 base and J 4 bases, with 8 bases left between them. This CDR3 is 13 amino acids long. Germline CDR1 SGHDT, CDR2 YYEEEE. The CDR3 is CASSLNGLYGYTF. CDR3 in DNA: TGTGCCAGCAGCTTGAACGGCCTCTATGGCTACACCTTC. The entire variable domain, with the rest obtained from reference TRBV5-6 and TRBJ1-2, is as follows: DAGVTQSPTHLIKTRGQQVTLRCSPKSGHDTVSWYQQALGQGPQFIFQYYEEEERQRGNFPDRFSGHQFPNYSSELNVNALLLGDSALYLCASSLNGLYGYTFGSGTRLTVV.

V and J are TRBV30 and TRBJ1-1, with a possible D match to TRBD1 (6 bases). Per the germline V gene, CDR1 is GTSNPN and CDR2 is SVGIG (reference sequence). CDR3 size: 14 residues. Trimming left V 0 bases short and J 2 bases short, with 10 bases between. CDR3 DNA sequence: TGTGCCTGGAGTGTACTACAGGGAAACACTGAAGCTTTCTTT. Translating it yields CAWSVLQGNTEAFF.

Remarks on this clonotype: At one of its ends the junction is not consistent with the germline gene, which may arise from a read error. The chain links TRBV20-1 to TRBJ2-7; D may correspond to TRBD1 or TRBD2 (5 bases each). CDR1 and CDR2 from the germline V gene are DFQATT and SNEGSKA (reference sequence). The CDR3 contains 15 residues. The CDR3 sequence: CSARGAAGNSYEQYF. Here the CDR3 DNA reads TGCAGTGCCAGAGGGGCGGCAGGGAATTCCTACGAGCAGTACTTC.

The chain links TRBV5-6 to TRBJ1-1; weak D call: TRBD1 (5 bases). CDR1 SGHDT and CDR2 YYEEEE come from the germline V gene. The CDR3 loop spans 12 amino acids. V was cut by 7 bases and J by 11 bases, with 18 bases left in between. The CDR3 here is CASPSGGRGAFF. For the CDR3, the DNA is TGTGCCAGCCCATCCGGGGGACGGGGGGCTTTCTTT.

V and J are TRBV29-1 and TRBJ1-1, with 11 bases matching TRBD1. In germline, CDR1 is SQVTM, CDR2 ANQGSEA. The V and J ends lost 8 bases and 0 bases, in that order; junction bases with no gene match: 8. This CDR3 contains 15 residues. CDR3 loop: CSSQGQGALNTEAFF. DNA of the CDR3: TGCAGCTCCCAAGGACAGGGGGCCTTGAACACTGAAGCTTTCTTT. Full variable domain (outside the CDR3, taken from reference TRBV29-1 and TRBJ1-1): SAVISQKPSRDICQRGTSLTIQCQVDSQVTMMFWYRQQPGQSLTLIATANQGSEATYESGFVIDKFPISRPNLTFSTLTVSNMSPEDSSIYLCSSQGQGALNTEAFFGQGTRLTVV.